The clone carrying this T cell receptor (beta chain) was detected only a few times. Its cognate antigen is unknown. The CDR3 sequence is 13 residues long. From germline, CDR1 is MNHNS and CDR2 SASEGT. V was cut by 7 bases and J by 3 bases, with 12 bases left in between. This sample was included in a study of beta chain features in type 1 diabetes. General study findings and limits: TCRB CDR3s were moderately but significantly shorter in Type 1 diabetes patients in all four CD4+ subsets.

Expressed TCRB transcripts were sequenced because the isolated RNA had all been reverse transcribed beforehand. Libraries were prepared by immunoSEQ multiplex PCR; TCRdb keeps only in-frame clonotypes and omits some of them. This table has hundreds of thousands of clones, 10% to 15% appearing once. The rearrangement joins TRBV6-1 to TRBJ1-1; D is uncertain. This sequence was found in a young woman with type 1 diabetes. The sequencing input was naive CD4+ T cells from blood. The CDR3 loop reads CASTQNEHTEAFF. As DNA, the CDR3 is TGTGCCAGCACGCAAAATGAGCACACTGAAGCTTTCTTT.